This TCR beta chain was recovered during a study of beta chain features in type 1 diabetes. Study background: Sorted cell examination encompassed about 110 million cells across all samples. Study-wide results and caveats: Cells that show high TCR expression could be over-represented by cDNA sequencing.

Remarks on this clone: Its specificity is unknown.

In germline, CDR1 is ENHRY, CDR2 SYGVKD. Trimming stripped 10 bases from V and 4 bases from J, with 13 bases between. This CDR3 spans 13 amino acids. Purities over 98% were achieved in all sorted populations. Every bit of the isolated RNA underwent reverse transcription, so sequencing read expressed TCRB transcripts. Measured with immunoSEQ multiplex PCR; TCRdb has only the in-frame clones, and not every one. The profile shows 250,000 to 350,000 clones, 11% to 15% of them singletons. This TCR derives from a man aged 25-40 years in good health. The rearrangement uses TRBV10-3 and TRBJ2-2; no clear D. The sequencing input was central memory CD4+ T cells from blood. CDR3 DNA sequence: TGTGCCAGCAGCCCGACGGGCACCGGGGAGCTGTTTTTT. Protein: CASSPTGTGELFF.